Presented here are 32 T cell receptor beta chains from one specimen sequenced in a study of cytomegalovirus exposure and HLA in healthy donors. PCR was performed using 60 Vbeta and 13 Jbeta primers. Sequenced by immunoSEQ multiplex PCR; TCRdb stores in-frame clones only, minus some. The sample has about 160,000 clones, around nine tenths seen once; the top ten hold 1.5% to 2%. The material sequenced was PBMCs. These TCRs come from a woman between 18 and 30 years old in good health and CMV-seronegative.

The chain links TRBV5-1 to TRBJ1-1; the match to TRBD1 covers 8 bases. CDR3 size: 16 residues. The junction had 12 bases not matched to a gene; V was cut back by 4 bases and J by 4 bases. The germline V gene encodes CDR1 SGHRS and CDR2 YFSETQ. DNA of the CDR3: TGCGCCAGCAGCCCAGGACAGGGTATTGTTGCCACTGAAGCTTTCTTT. It is translated as CASSPGQGIVATEAFF.

This clone has a handful of counts. V and J are TRBV27 and TRBJ2-7; TRBD2 aligns across 9 bases. V was pared by 4 bases and J by 1 base, with 5 bases of the junction left unmatched. Looked up from germline, CDR1 is MNHEY and CDR2 is SMNVEV (reference sequence). The CDR3 is 15 residues long. For the CDR3, the DNA is TGTGCCAGCAGTTGGTCACTAGCGGGTTCCTACGAGCAGTACTTC. This codes for CASSWSLAGSYEQYF.

This clone was found once. This chain joins TRBV6-6 and TRBJ1-1; tentative D call: TRBD1 (6 bases). CDR3 size: 16 residues. The V gene's germline CDR1 is MNHNY and CDR2 SVGAGI (reference sequence). V gave up 6 bases and J gave up 0 bases, with 17 bases separating them. This CDR3 reads CASSAGVERMNTEAFF. The CDR3 region has the DNA TGTGCCAGCAGCGCAGGGGTAGAAAGAATGAACACTGAAGCTTTCTTT.

This chain connects TRBV28 to TRBJ1-1; 12 bases agree with TRBD1. Germline V gene data show CDR1 as MDHEN and CDR2 as SYDVKM. With 6 bases clipped from V and 5 bases from J, the junction kept 4 bases outside the gene matches. CDR3 length equals 14 residues. CDR3 region: CASSSGQGATEAFF. The CDR3 bases are TGTGCCAGCAGCTCGGGACAGGGGGCGACTGAAGCTTTCTTT.

This chain joins TRBV19 and TRBJ2-3; D call uncertain. V lost 1 base and J lost 0, with 8 bases in between. There are 15 residues in the CDR3. Germline-derived CDR1 and CDR2 are LNHDA and SQIVND (reference sequence). CDR3 sequence reads: CASSIVSTSTDTQYF. CDR3 coding DNA: TGTGCCAGTAGTATAGTGTCTACTAGCACAGATACGCAGTATTTT.

The CDR3 region is CASRTTSGLYNEQFF. CDR3 sequence (DNA): TGTGCCAGCAGGACTACTAGCGGGCTTTACAATGAGCAGTTCTTC. This chain links TRBV2 with TRBJ2-1, with 9 bases identical to TRBD2. The J segment lost 4 bases and the V segment lost 6 bases, leaving 7 bases of the junction unmatched. The CDR3 consists of 15 residues. The germline V gene encodes CDR1 SNHLY and CDR2 FYNNEI.

V is TRBV28 and J is TRBJ2-7; 8 bases align to TRBD1. The CDR3 is 15 amino acids. CDR1 is MDHEN and CDR2 is SYDVKM in the germline V gene. The V segment lost 4 bases and the J segment 1 base; nucleotides outside the gene matches: 6. The CDR3: CASSSQGARSYEQYF. The CDR3 DNA follows: TGTGCCAGCAGTTCTCAGGGGGCTAGGTCCTACGAGCAGTACTTC.

V and J are TRBV7-2 and TRBJ2-7; D might be TRBD1 (6 bases). Germline lookup yields CDR1 SGHTA and CDR2 FQGNSA. This CDR3 comprises 15 residues. Deletions cut 5 bases from V and 6 bases from J, with 20 bases between. The CDR3 here is CASSGTGGGWGEQYF. CDR3 nucleotides: TGTGCCAGCAGCGGAACCGGTGGGGGCTGGGGCGAGCAGTACTTC.

The chain couples TRBV9 to TRBJ2-3; D is undetermined. Germline CDR1 and CDR2: SGDLS and YYNGEE. The ends were cut back, 4 bases at V and 1 base at J, with 7 bases in the middle. There are 13 residues in the CDR3. CDR3 in DNA: TGTGCCAGCAGCCCCCGTCGCACAGATACGCAGTATTTT. This codes for CASSPRRTDTQYF.

The gene calls are TRBV29-1 and TRBJ2-1; 7 nucleotides align to TRBD2. From germline, CDR1 is SQVTM and CDR2 ANQGSEA. The CDR3 is made up of 13 amino acids. Unmatched junction bases numbered 9, after V lost 6 bases and J lost 7 bases. This chain's CDR3 is CSVDWTSVNEQFF. CDR3 DNA sequence: TGCAGCGTCGACTGGACTAGTGTAAATGAGCAGTTCTTC.

The chain links TRBV27 to TRBJ1-1; no clear D gene. The CDR3 extends over 14 amino acids. CDR1 and CDR2 from the germline V gene are MNHEY and SMNVEV (reference sequence). The V and J ends lost 4 bases and 1 base respectively, with 10 bases between them. CDR3 region: CASSSPGGNTEAFF. The CDR3 nucleotides read TGTGCCAGCAGTTCCCCGGGTGGGAACACTGAAGCTTTCTTT.

This clone was detected once. The rearrangement uses TRBV28 and TRBJ2-1, with TRBD2 matching over 8 bases. This CDR3 region has 14 residues. Per germline, CDR1 MDHEN and CDR2 SYDVKM. The V gene end was trimmed by 2 bases and the J gene end by 7 bases; junction bases not matched to a gene: 4. CDR3 loop: CASSLRTSFNEQFF. CDR3 bases: TGTGCCAGCAGTTTACGGACTAGCTTTAATGAGCAGTTCTTC.

The rearrangement uses TRBV28 and TRBJ2-1; 9 bases align to TRBD2. Germline V gene lookup returns CDR1 MDHEN and CDR2 SYDVKM. With V trimmed by 5 bases and J by 8 bases, 13 bases remained unmatched. CDR3 length: 16 amino acids. CDR3 residues: CASSDLAGGAEDEQFF. The CDR3 bases are TGTGCCAGCAGTGATCTGGCGGGAGGGGCAGAGGATGAGCAGTTCTTC. Together with reference TRBV28 and TRBJ2-1, the CDR3 gives the full variable domain: DVKVTQSSRYLVKRTGEKVFLECVQDMDHENMFWYRQDPGLGLRLIYFSYDVKMKEKGDIPEGYSVSREKKERFSLILESASTNQTSMYLCASSDLAGGAEDEQFFGPGTRLTVL.

This clone is a singleton in its sample. The V gene is TRBV27, the J gene TRBJ1-5; D is unclear. Trimming took 0 bases from V and 0 from J, leaving 12 bases between them. There are 17 residues in the CDR3. Germline V CDR1 and CDR2: MNHEY, SMNVEV (reference sequence). This CDR3 reads CASSLSAPTYSNQPQHF. In DNA, the CDR3 is TGTGCCAGCAGTTTATCCGCCCCAACCTATAGCAATCAGCCCCAGCATTTT.

The chain is built from TRBV9 and TRBJ2-3, with 7 positions matching TRBD2. Germline V gives CDR1 SGDLS, CDR2 YYNGEE. CDR3 length: 15 amino acids. Germline trimming cut 0 bases from V and 1 base from J; bases unmatched to any gene: 2. This chain's CDR3 is CASSVEGRGTDTQYF. For the CDR3, the DNA is TGTGCCAGCAGCGTAGAGGGGAGGGGCACAGATACGCAGTATTTT.

There are a few counts of this clone. The chain has TRBV19 and TRBJ1-1; D possibly corresponds to TRBD1 (6 bases). The CDR3 is 14 amino acids. Germline-derived CDR1 and CDR2 are LNHDA and SQIVND (reference sequence). The V gene lost 5 bases and the J gene lost 0 bases, with 10 bases spanning the gap. CDR3 bases: TGTGCCAGTAGTGTACAGGGCATGAACACTGAAGCTTTCTTT. This codes for CASSVQGMNTEAFF.

This clone turned up a few times. The chain links TRBV6-5 to TRBJ1-5; no firm D call. The V gene lost 6 bases and the J gene lost 4 bases, with 16 bases spanning the gap. The CDR3 loop spans 15 amino acids. CDR1 is MNHEY, CDR2 SVGAGI, per germline. The CDR3 DNA is TGTGCCAGCAGCCTGAGCTGGTCAATAAATCAGCCCCAGCATTTT. Residues: CASSLSWSINQPQHF.

The chain links TRBV28 to TRBJ2-7, with D perhaps TRBD2 (6 bases). V shed 2 bases and J shed 2 bases, with 13 bases lying between them. The CDR3 is 15 amino acids. Looked up from germline, CDR1 is MDHEN and CDR2 is SYDVKM. The CDR3 coding sequence is TGTGCCAGCAGTTTAGTGGCGGGGCTTGCCTACGAGCAGTACTTC. Amino acids: CASSLVAGLAYEQYF.

V gene TRBV7-9 combines with J gene TRBJ1-5; a weak D match, TRBD1 (5 bases). CDR1 and CDR2 from the germline V gene are SEHNR and FQNEAQ (reference sequence). Trimming removed 5 bases from V and 0 bases from J, with 11 bases in between. The CDR3 runs 15 residues. The CDR3 spells CASSAQGNSNQPQHF. The CDR3 bases are TGTGCCAGCAGCGCGCAGGGTAATAGCAATCAGCCCCAGCATTTT.

This clone was seen only once. The chain is built from TRBV12-5 and TRBJ2-5; tentative D call: TRBD2 (5 bases). Germline V gene data show CDR1 as LGHNT and CDR2 as FRNRAP. Trimming took off 4 bases at V and 0 bases at J, with 12 bases between the two ends. This CDR3 has 15 residues. CDR3 protein: CASGYRGSYQETQYF. The CDR3 DNA reads as TGTGCTAGTGGTTACCGCGGGTCGTACCAAGAGACCCAGTACTTC.

The chain is built from TRBV2 and TRBJ2-2, with D unresolved. The CDR3 consists of 16 residues. V was clipped by 2 bases and J by 2 bases, with 12 bases between them. CDR1 is SNHLY, CDR2 FYNNEI, per germline. As DNA, the CDR3 is TGTGCCAGCAGTGAATTCTCGCTAGTTAACACCGGGGAGCTGTTTTTT. Translation gives CASSEFSLVNTGELFF.

The chain couples TRBV18 to TRBJ2-1; no clear D gene. The CDR3 has 17 amino acids. Trimming removed 0 bases from V and 0 bases from J, with 12 bases in between. Germline assignment: CDR1 KGHSH and CDR2 LQKENI. CDR3 in amino acids: CASSPPLAQSSYNEQFF. The CDR3 bases are TGTGCCAGCTCACCACCACTGGCACAGAGCTCCTACAATGAGCAGTTCTTC.

Written as DNA, the CDR3 is TGCGCCAGCAGCCAAGATCGGAGCGGGGGGAGCTCCTACGAGCAGTACTTC. It specifies CASSQDRSGGSSYEQYF. The V and J genes are TRBV4-1 and TRBJ2-7; 9 bases match TRBD2. CDR1 MGHRA and CDR2 YSYEKL come from the germline V gene. This CDR3 region has 17 residues. Trimming took 0 bases from V and 0 from J; bases not matched to a gene: 6.

The chain recombines TRBV30 with TRBJ2-7; TRBD2 might be the D (7 bases). The CDR3 is 13 residues long. Germline CDR1 reads GTSNPN; CDR2 reads SVGIG (reference sequence). V was trimmed by 3 bases and J by 4 bases, leaving 13 bases between them. The CDR3 spells CAWRRGGRYEQYF. The CDR3 region has the DNA TGTGCCTGGAGAAGGGGGGGCCGGTACGAGCAGTACTTC.

This clone turned up a few times. CDR3 loop: CASSLMQGTTNEKLFF. Written as DNA, the CDR3 is TGTGCCAGCAGCTTAATGCAGGGAACAACTAATGAAAAACTGTTTTTT. The V gene is TRBV5-6, the J gene TRBJ1-4, with D maybe TRBD1 (5 bases). The CDR3 runs to 16 residues. Germline V CDR1 and CDR2: SGHDT, YYEEEE. Trimming stripped 2 bases from V and 0 bases from J, with 11 bases between.

The CDR3 DNA is TGTGCCAGCAGCCAAACAGGGTACGGCACTGAAGCTTTCTTT. It specifies CASSQTGYGTEAFF. The chain couples TRBV7-8 to TRBJ1-1; a possible D gene is TRBD1 (6 bases). V dropped 5 bases and J dropped 4 bases, with 14 bases sitting between them. This CDR3 contains 14 residues. CDR1 is SGHVS, CDR2 FQNEAQ, per germline.

V gene TRBV29-1 combines with J gene TRBJ2-1; 7 bases line up with TRBD2. With 7 bases clipped from V and 2 bases from J, the junction kept 5 bases outside the gene matches. The CDR3 consists of 13 residues. Germline CDR1 SQVTM, CDR2 ANQGSEA. The CDR3 reads CSARENTYNEQFF. The CDR3 DNA reads TGCAGCGCGCGGGAGAACACCTACAATGAGCAGTTCTTC.

The chain recombines TRBV18 with TRBJ1-1; 9 bases are shared with TRBD1. Germline V lookup: CDR1 KGHSH, CDR2 LQKENI. The CDR3 has 18 residues. V gave up 3 bases and J gave up 0 bases; unmatched junction bases: 11. In DNA, the CDR3 is TGTGCCAGCTCACCGCAGACGTGGACAGGGGTATTGAACACTGAAGCTTTCTTT. It yields the protein CASSPQTWTGVLNTEAFF.

This CDR3 is CSATSGRGNEQYF. The CDR3 DNA is TGCAGCGCCACGAGCGGGAGGGGGAACGAGCAGTACTTC. The chain joins TRBV29-1 to TRBJ2-7; 10 bases line up with TRBD2. V shed 7 bases, J shed 5 bases, and the junction held 8 bases outside the gene matches. The CDR3 totals 13 residues. CDR1 is SQVTM and CDR2 is ANQGSEA in the germline V gene.

The V gene is TRBV7-6, the J gene TRBJ2-1, with TRBD2 matching over 11 bases. CDR1 and CDR2 (germline): SGHVS, FNYEAQ. The V and J ends lost 1 base and 6 bases, in that order; junction bases with no gene match: 8. This CDR3 region has 17 residues. The CDR3 spells CASSLVASGGTRNEQFF. In DNA, the CDR3 is TGTGCCAGCAGCTTAGTGGCTAGCGGGGGGACTCGCAATGAGCAGTTCTTC.

J is TRBJ1-4 and V is TRBV7-2; possibly TRBD1 for D (5 bases). Germline V gives CDR1 SGHTA, CDR2 FQGNSA. V shed 1 base and J shed 7 bases, with 16 bases lying between them. The CDR3 contains 16 residues. CDR3 nucleotides: TGTGCCAGCAGCTTAGTGGGGCAGGGAAGGGGTGAAAAACTGTTTTTT. Residues: CASSLVGQGRGEKLFF.

The chain uses TRBV15 and TRBJ1-3, with D unclear. The V end was cut by 0 bases, the J end by 3 bases, with 9 bases between. There are 15 residues in the CDR3. Germline loops: CDR1 LNHNV, CDR2 YYDKDF (reference sequence). The CDR3 DNA sequence: TGTGCCACCAGCAGAGATAACCAGGTTGGAAACACCATATATTTT. This gives the protein CATSRDNQVGNTIYF.